This T cell receptor beta chain was identified during a study of cytomegalovirus exposure and HLA in healthy donors (TCRdb year 2017). About the investigation overall: An earlier analysis of 550 to 700 of the donors reported 250 to 300 Gb of sequence data and 100 million to 140 million unique TCR beta sequences from about 180 million T cells. Across approximately 400 genotyped donors of the cohort, an average of about 240,000 unique TCR beta nucleotide sequences per donor were sequenced, and 15% to 20% of those sequences were non-productive. Every repertoire in the discovery cohort had been generated on one and the same sequencing platform. The study aimed to test whether signatures of past pathogen exposure could be identified by cataloging public T cell receptors. High-throughput TCR immunosequencing, statistical association of individual TCRs with disease status, and machine learning were combined to predict cytomegalovirus infection status. HLA typing included class I and class II loci at four-digit resolution. The study used immunosequencing to profile the T cell repertoires of 600 to 850 subjects and linked those repertoires to cytomegalovirus serostatus. Of the 300 to 450 genotyped donors, 81% were placed in the genetic ancestry cluster associated with self-reported Caucasian donors. Besides the first cohort of roughly 660 subjects, a separate validation cohort made up of 120 different subjects was used. A later analysis re-analyzed previously published TCR beta repertoires from approximately 700 donors and added high-resolution HLA genotyping to study TCR occurrence patterns. Donor age, sex, ethnicity and CMV serostatus were compiled together with the repertoire data. A later genetic analysis used genome-wide SNP genotypes for about 55% of the 666 donors, treating that subset as a discovery cohort. The number of donors typed differed by locus, with 629-630 for A, B, C, DRB1 and DQB1, 522 for DQA1, about 610 for DPA1, and 450 to 480 for DPB1. An earlier analysis of about 600 of the donors used high-throughput TCR beta sequencing to judge whether each TCR beta V gene segment behaved as functional or pseudogenic. About 330 gigabases of sequencing data and around 90 million unique TCR sequences made up an early release that covered nearly 650 HLA-typed donors. The later analysis used no new phenotypic data to find candidate immune exposures, relying instead on TCR beta sequences and their occurrence across donors. A handful of DR-DQ haplotypes were treated as single units for association and clustering because of strong linkage in the cohort. General findings and caveats noted by the study authors: In an earlier analysis of around 600 of the donors, most TCR beta V segments were observed in productive rearrangements about 87% or about 30% of the time, broadly matching IMGT annotations. In a later analysis, the rate of TCR association differed among HLA loci, with DRB1 alleles having the most associated TCRs and HLA-C alleles having the fewest. Specific HLA alleles were associated with roughly 17,000 TCR beta sequences at a false discovery rate of 0.05 in a later analysis. In a later analysis, several top co-occurrence clusters were reported to appear linked to parvovirus B19, influenza, CMV and Epstein-Barr virus. Immune exposure information for the cohort was limited to CMV serostatus. Roughly uniform sequencing depth across donors was assumed in presence/absence analyses, although this assumption may not hold. In the study, 150 to 200 TCR beta chains were listed as associated with cytomegalovirus. Linkage disequilibrium might explain the correlated functional status among segregating V segments, but an unknown experimental factor could not be excluded. Because some donors lacked HLA typing at each locus, the association tests relied only on the typed subset. A later analysis found that HLA-associated TCR beta chains were more clonally expanded and had lower generation probabilities than equally common non-associated chains. The classifier was reported to diagnose cytomegalovirus status with high specificity and sensitivity in both the original and validation cohorts. A few of the identified cytomegalovirus-associated TCR beta chains were confirmed in vitro to be specific for cytomegalovirus antigens. According to a later analysis, most CMV-associated TCR beta chains appeared to be HLA-restricted, and the HLA associations seemed to be driven largely by CMV exposure. A further reported finding was that TCR beta sequences accurately predicted the HLA-A and HLA-B alleles for most subjects in the first cohort. In this cohort, only TCR beta chains were sequenced, and detectable features were limited by the absence of alpha or paired-chain data. When HLA alleles, especially DR and DQ, strongly co-occurred, attributing TCR associations to individual alleles was difficult. Because counts were too low, seventeen rarely observed V segments, including chromosome 9 orphons, were excluded from the earlier analysis of several hundred of the donors. According to a later genetic analysis, donors in an Asian-associated ancestry cluster had fewer N-insertions in productive TCRs than the roughly 670-donor mean. Some IMGT-functional V segments, including TRBV6-2 and TRBV6-3, could not be told apart with the 87-base-pair reads, so those segments were excluded. In a later genetic analysis, a missense DCLRE1C variant was associated with V-gene and J-gene trimming of TCR beta chains, and the association was replicated in an independent cohort. The authors suggested that the approach could potentially be extended to other disease states and immunological phenotypes. A group of highly shared sequence variants was considered likely to be a technical artifact of the sequencing pipeline. Across donors, most TCR sequences were observed very rarely, whereas some public TCRs were present in many individuals.

CDR1 and CDR2 are read off the germline V gene as LGHNA and YSLEER. Taken from cysteine to phenylalanine, the CDR3 has 15 residues. Left in the record is the CDR3 DNA by itself, 45 bases read in frame from the first base. V is clipped by 1 base and J by 3 bases, and the sequence between their germline boundaries is 10 bases long. The table lists this clone with a few counts. Its cognate antigen has yet to be identified. No quality values exist for individual bases; no much larger clone is one base distant. The method behind the library was the immunoSEQ multiplex PCR assay. For the multiplex PCR, a mixture combining 60 forward primers for TCR Vbeta segments and 13 reverse primers for TCR Jbeta segments was used. A multiplex PCR assay on genomic DNA amplified the CDR3 region of rearranged TCR beta genes. The amplified TCR beta libraries were sequenced on the Illumina HiSeq System as 87-base-pair reads. The paper's processing steps were these. In a later analysis, approximately 74 million unique TCR beta chains were counted across the roughly 670 repertoires, and roughly 11 million of these chains were shared by at least two donors. Raw reads were error-corrected and collapsed into unique sequences with a nearest-neighbor algorithm that merged closely related sequences to remove PCR and sequencing errors. To assign V, D and J gene segments, CDR3 sequences were aligned to IMGT reference sequences. For a sequence to be retained, a match of at least six nucleotides to both a V gene segment and a J gene segment was required. Rearrangements were classified as productive when the CDR3 lacked stop codons and remained in frame with V and J, and all other rearrangements were classified as non-productive. Following IMGT convention, CDR3 was defined as the stretch from the second conserved V-encoded cysteine up to the conserved J-encoded phenylalanine. Sequences without an unambiguous match to a single V gene segment were excluded from the earlier analysis of approximately 600 of the donors. An earlier analysis of 587 of the donors classified V segments as functional when productive rearrangements were above 56.7% and as segregating when the standard deviation between donors was above 5%. A statistical classification framework was developed to diagnose cytomegalovirus status using the catalog of TCR beta chain sequences. In a later analysis, TCR nucleotide sequences were compared against IMGT/GENE-DB human TR gene sequences so that V and J genes could be assigned. In a later analysis, CDR3 sequences and most-parsimonious VDJ recombination scenarios were assigned using the TCRdist pipeline. In a later analysis, every TCR beta chain was defined by the combination of its CDR3 amino acid sequence and its V-gene family, and reads without a unique V-gene family were dropped. In a later analysis, 450 to 600 highly shared, low-generation-probability nucleotide sequences were removed to address suspected cross-contamination and a sequencing artifact. For each public chain, a later analysis derived a clonal expansion index from normalized ranks of inferred template counts within each repertoire. In a later analysis, generation probabilities were computed with a VDJ recombination model fitted to out-of-frame rearrangements, and the resulting probabilities were checked against IGoR. In a later analysis, TCR-TCR, TCR-HLA and TCR-CMV co-occurrence was scored with hypergeometric tests, and a repertoire-size bias correction was applied to TCR pairs. A later analysis estimated false discovery rates by permuting HLA or CMV assignments 20 times. In a later analysis, co-occurring TCRs were grouped using DBSCAN, with TCRdist sequence similarity added in when clustering inside HLA-allele-positive subsets. Repertoires with fewer than 30,000 or more than 120,000 public chains, plus five repertoires with anomalous nucleotide sharing, were excluded from co-occurrence clustering. TCRdb obtained this table from immuneACCESS and retained in-frame rearrangements with V and J assigned. These tables miss some clones; where compared with another copy, unresolved V genes account for less than half of the shortfall, and the remainder is unexplained. The DNA was the basis for D and trimming; V, J and clone size are from that table. In all, the sample holds more than 95,000 clones, and approximately 73% of those were seen once. The ten biggest clones cover approximately 10% of the sample.

The cohort consisted of 600 to 700 healthy bone marrow donors. At the time of sampling, every cohort member was nominally healthy, though immune exposures that went unrecorded were likely present. The donor tested CMV seropositive and was one of the 289 seropositive cohort members. Each donor provided a peripheral blood sample, and peripheral blood mononuclear cells were used for TCR beta sequencing. The Qiagen DNeasy Blood Extraction Kit was used to extract genomic DNA from the blood cell samples. The chain is made from TRBV4-3 and TRBJ2-1; a tentative D call is TRBD2 (6 bases match). The sample comprised PBMCs. The TCR was taken from a woman aged 18-29 years in good health and CMV-seropositive. The CDR3 has the sequence CASSQGGTVYNEQFF. The DNA reads as follows: TGCGCCAGCAGCCAAGGAGGGACTGTCTACAATGAGCAGTTCTTC.